This is a list of T cell receptor beta chains from one sample in a study of T cell responses to AZD1222 COVID-19 vaccine. The method was immunoSEQ multiplex PCR; TCRdb's version includes in-frame clones alone and lacks a portion of them. The data contain under 150,000 clones, about 91% of them singletons. Sequences were derived from peripheral blood, sampled 28 days after the second AZD1222 dose. These receptors originate from an adult who received the AZD1222 COVID-19 vaccine. Both conserved end residues are part of each CDR3. D genes are given only for firm matches. A clone size is listed for some rows: how often the clone was seen (once, few, many), or a class if it is expanded.

v_gene: TRBV27; d_gene: NA; j_gene: TRBJ1-2; abundance: NA; CDR3aa: CASSWGAGRAYGYTF; CDR3nt: TGTGCCAGCAGCTGGGGGGCGGGCAGGGCCTATGGCTACACCTTC
v_gene: TRBV6-1; d_gene: TRBD1; j_gene: TRBJ2-5; abundance: NA; CDR3aa: CASSSGTGVETQYF; CDR3nt: TGTGCCAGCAGTTCCGGGACAGGGGTGGAGACCCAGTACTTC
v_gene: TRBV10-3; d_gene: NA; j_gene: TRBJ1-6; abundance: NA; CDR3aa: CAISGGGRTNSPLHF; CDR3nt: TGTGCCATCAGTGGGGGGGGCAGGACGAATTCACCCCTCCACTTT
v_gene: TRBV18; d_gene: NA; j_gene: TRBJ1-5; abundance: NA; CDR3aa: CASSPGRNSNQPQHF; CDR3nt: TGTGCCAGCTCACCAGGGCGAAATAGCAATCAGCCCCAGCATTTT
v_gene: TRBV27; d_gene: NA; j_gene: TRBJ2-1; abundance: NA; CDR3aa: CASSQTRGRYNEQFF; CDR3nt: TGTGCCAGCAGTCAGACTAGGGGAAGATACAATGAGCAGTTCTTC
v_gene: TRBV4-1; d_gene: TRBD1; j_gene: TRBJ1-5; abundance: NA; CDR3aa: CASSPTDRGLESPLHQPQHF; CDR3nt: TGCGCCAGCAGCCCAACGGACAGGGGATTAGAGAGTCCACTTCATCAGCCCCAGCATTTT
v_gene: TRBV24-1; d_gene: NA; j_gene: TRBJ1-1; abundance: NA; CDR3aa: CATSETGYTEAFF; CDR3nt: TGTGCCACCAGTGAAACAGGGTATACTGAAGCTTTCTTT
v_gene: TRBV5-1; d_gene: TRBD2; j_gene: TRBJ2-3; abundance: NA; CDR3aa: CASSLAEASGSVNTQYF; CDR3nt: TGCGCCAGCAGCTTGGCCGAGGCTAGCGGGAGTGTTAATACGCAGTATTTT
v_gene: TRBV6-2/TRBV6-3; d_gene: NA; j_gene: TRBJ1-5; abundance: NA; CDR3aa: CASSIGFSGNQPQHF; CDR3nt: TGTGCCAGCAGCATAGGGTTTAGCGGCAATCAGCCCCAGCATTTT
v_gene: TRBV28; d_gene: NA; j_gene: TRBJ1-1; abundance: NA; CDR3aa: CASSPITENTEAFF; CDR3nt: TGTGCCAGCAGTCCCATTACAGAAAACACTGAAGCTTTCTTT
v_gene: TRBV6-7; d_gene: NA; j_gene: TRBJ2-7; abundance: NA; CDR3aa: CASSYSRDNYYEQYF; CDR3nt: TGTGCCAGCAGTTACTCCCGCGACAATTACTACGAGCAGTACTTC
v_gene: TRBV11-2; d_gene: TRBD2; j_gene: TRBJ2-1; abundance: NA; CDR3aa: CASSFGTSGLNEQFF; CDR3nt: TGTGCCAGCAGCTTCGGGACTAGCGGGCTCAATGAGCAGTTCTTC
v_gene: TRBV2; d_gene: NA; j_gene: TRBJ1-6; abundance: NA; CDR3aa: CASSHTGSSYNSPLHF; CDR3nt: TGTGCCAGCAGTCATACAGGGAGCTCCTATAATTCACCCCTCCACTTT
v_gene: TRBV21-1; d_gene: NA; j_gene: TRBJ1-2; abundance: NA; CDR3aa: CASSKKALSRIYGYTF; CDR3nt: TGTGCCAGCAGCAAAAAGGCACTTAGTCGCATCTATGGCTACACCTTC
v_gene: TRBV9; d_gene: NA; j_gene: TRBJ1-1; abundance: NA; CDR3aa: CASSVDGPEGAFF; CDR3nt: TGTGCCAGCAGCGTAGATGGTCCGGAAGGGGCTTTCTTT
v_gene: TRBV4-1; d_gene: NA; j_gene: TRBJ2-1; abundance: NA; CDR3aa: CASTVGAGNEQFF; CDR3nt: TGCGCCAGCACGGTGGGAGCAGGGAATGAGCAGTTCTTC
v_gene: TRBV7-3; d_gene: TRBD1; j_gene: TRBJ1-4; abundance: NA; CDR3aa: CASSRDRGEKLFF; CDR3nt: TGTGCCAGCAGTAGGGACAGGGGTGAAAAACTGTTTTTT
v_gene: TRBV29-1; d_gene: TRBD2; j_gene: TRBJ2-3; abundance: NA; CDR3aa: CSAPLAGGTDTQYF; CDR3nt: TGCAGCGCACCCCTAGCGGGAGGCACAGATACGCAGTATTTT
v_gene: TRBV9; d_gene: TRBD1; j_gene: TRBJ1-4; abundance: NA; CDR3aa: CASSGFDRGQEKLFF; CDR3nt: TGTGCCAGCAGCGGCTTCGACAGGGGGCAAGAAAAACTGTTTTTT
v_gene: TRBV6-5; d_gene: TRBD2; j_gene: TRBJ2-1; abundance: few; CDR3aa: CASSNGLAGDNEQFF; CDR3nt: TGTGCCAGCAGTAATGGACTAGCGGGGGACAATGAGCAGTTCTTC
v_gene: TRBV2; d_gene: NA; j_gene: TRBJ2-5; abundance: NA; CDR3aa: CASTNQETQYF; CDR3nt: TGTGCCAGCACGAACCAAGAGACCCAGTACTTC
v_gene: TRBV5-5; d_gene: NA; j_gene: TRBJ2-4; abundance: NA; CDR3aa: CASSLLRSGWDKNIQYF; CDR3nt: TGTGCCAGCAGCTTGCTTCGTTCAGGGTGGGATAAAAACATTCAGTACTTC
v_gene: TRBV2; d_gene: NA; j_gene: TRBJ2-3; abundance: NA; CDR3aa: CASGATTDTQYF; CDR3nt: TGTGCCAGCGGAGCGACCACAGATACGCAGTATTTT